Following are 19 T cell receptor beta chains from one sample sequenced in a study of cytomegalovirus exposure and HLA in healthy donors. The PCR had 60 Vbeta and 13 Jbeta primers. Repertoires were generated with immunoSEQ multiplex PCR, while TCRdb's copy carries only in-frame clones and drops some. This repertoire shows around 98,000 clones, 79% found once; its top ten account for 3% to 4%. Sequenced material: PBMCs. The receptors shown here come from a woman aged 35 to 49 in good health and CMV-seronegative.

CDR3 region: CASSQGGTSSYNEQFF. CDR3 coding DNA: TGTGCCAGCAGCCAAGGGGGGACTAGCTCCTACAATGAGCAGTTCTTC. V gene TRBV4-2 combines with J gene TRBJ2-1; TRBD2 aligns across 8 bases. V was pared by 1 base and J by 0 bases, with 2 bases of the junction left unmatched. The CDR3 is made up of 16 amino acids. CDR1 is LGHNA, CDR2 YNFKEQ, per germline.

This clone was seen only once. This CDR3 is CASSPSLGQFLYHEQYF. The CDR3 nucleotides read TGTGCCAGCTCACCATCCCTTGGACAGTTCTTGTACCACGAGCAGTACTTC. This sequence joins TRBV18 and TRBJ2-7; tentative D call: TRBD1 (6 bases). V lost 2 bases and J 5 bases, leaving 22 bases between the germline ends. The CDR3 runs to 17 residues. Looked up from germline, CDR1 is KGHSH and CDR2 is LQKENI.

The chain recombines TRBV5-4 with TRBJ2-7; 7 positions match TRBD2. The CDR3 totals 15 residues. Germline values: CDR1 SGHNT, CDR2 YYREEE (reference sequence). V shed 3 bases and J 0 bases; nucleotides not matched to a gene: 6. CDR3 loop: CASSSHSGGSYEQYF. CDR3 DNA: TGTGCCAGCAGCTCACACTCGGGGGGCTCCTACGAGCAGTACTTC. Complete variable domain (other parts from reference TRBV5-4 and TRBJ2-7): ETGVTQSPTHLIKTRGQQVTLRCSSQSGHNTVSWYQQALGQGPQFIFQYYREEENGRGNFPPRFSGLQFPNYSSELNVNALELDDSALYLCASSSHSGGSYEQYFGPGTRLTVT.

The V gene is TRBV19, the J gene TRBJ2-2; 7 nucleotides line up with TRBD1. Germline-derived CDR1 and CDR2 are LNHDA and SQIVND (reference sequence). With 3 bases clipped from V and 4 bases from J, the junction kept 11 bases outside the gene matches. The CDR3 has 17 amino acids. In nucleotides, the CDR3 is TGTGCCAGTAGTATTGTACTCGGGACAGATATCACCGGGGAGCTGTTTTTT. Protein sequence: CASSIVLGTDITGELFF.

The chain has TRBV11-2 and TRBJ2-2, with TRBD1 identical over 8 bases. CDR1 SGHAT and CDR2 FQNNGV come from the germline V gene. J lost 6 bases, V lost 1 base, and 7 bases had no gene match. The CDR3 contains 16 residues. The DNA for the CDR3 is TGTGCCAGCAGCTTAGCAATCAGGGGGCGTTCCGGGGAGCTGTTTTTT. Translated, it gives CASSLAIRGRSGELFF.

The chain links TRBV25-1 to TRBJ1-2, with 8 positions matching TRBD1. The J segment lost 2 bases and the V segment lost 3 bases, leaving 11 bases of the junction unmatched. This CDR3 is built from 17 residues. The germline gives CDR1 MGHDK, CDR2 SYGVNS. The CDR3 DNA reads as TGTGCCAGCAGTGACTTACCTGCCAGGGGGCACAACTATGGCTACACCTTC. Translation: CASSDLPARGHNYGYTF.

The V call is TRBV6-5, the J call TRBJ1-1; possible D gene TRBD1, 6 bases. The V gene lost 6 bases and the J gene lost 3 bases, with 17 bases spanning the gap. Germline V gene lookup returns CDR1 MNHEY and CDR2 SVGAGI. The CDR3 has 15 residues. The CDR3 nucleotides read TGTGCCAGCAGAACGGGGGGGGCCGGGTACACTGAAGCTTTCTTT. Its protein is CASRTGGAGYTEAFF.

This chain links TRBV4-3 with TRBJ2-6, with a tentative D call TRBD2 (6 bases). Trimming removed 1 base from V and 1 base from J, with 8 bases in between. CDR1 is LGHNA, CDR2 YSLEER, per germline. This CDR3 spans 16 amino acids. The CDR3 DNA sequence: TGCGCCAGCAGCCAAGGGGGAGGTTCTGGGGCCAACGTCCTGACTTTC. Residues: CASSQGGGSGANVLTF.

The chain combines TRBV7-2 with TRBJ2-5; TRBD2 might be the D (5 bases). The CDR3 covers 14 residues. The germline V and J ends were trimmed by 1 base and 5 bases, with 11 bases remaining between them. Per germline, CDR1 SGHTA and CDR2 FQGNSA. The CDR3 loop reads CASSLGVWEETQYF. The CDR3 coding sequence is TGTGCCAGCAGCTTAGGTGTGTGGGAGGAGACCCAGTACTTC.

V is TRBV4-3 and J is TRBJ2-5; weak D call: TRBD2 (5 bases). V was pared by 3 bases and J by 1 base, with 9 bases between. CDR1 and CDR2 from the germline V gene are LGHNA and YSLEER. The length of the CDR3 is 14 residues. CDR3 DNA sequence: TGCGCCAGCAGCCATGGACTCCTCCAAGAGACCCAGTACTTC. Translated: CASSHGLLQETQYF.

This clone was seen only a few times. Here the CDR3 DNA reads TGTGCCATCAGTGAGACGGACAGTGATGAGCAGTTCTTC. Translating gives CAISETDSDEQFF. The chain employs TRBV10-3 and TRBJ2-1; D possibly corresponds to TRBD1 (6 bases). Trimming pared 2 bases from V and 8 bases from J, leaving 10 bases between. CDR3 size: 13 residues. Germline V CDR1 and CDR2: ENHRY, SYGVKD.

The chain employs TRBV7-2 and TRBJ2-5; a possible D gene is TRBD2 (6 bases). The germline gives CDR1 SGHTA, CDR2 FQGNSA. The CDR3 has 14 amino acids. V lost 8 bases and J 10 bases, leaving 23 bases between the germline ends. The CDR3 is CASAGREWGSDQYF. The CDR3 region has the DNA TGTGCCAGCGCGGGACGAGAGTGGGGATCGGACCAGTACTTC. Supplemented by reference TRBV7-2 and TRBJ2-5, the full variable domain reads GAGVSQSPSNKVTEKGKDVELRCDPISGHTALYWYRQSLGQGLEFLIYFQGNSAPDKSGLPSDRFSAERTGGSVSTLTIQRTQQEDSAVYLCASAGREWGSDQYFGPGTRLLVL.

The chain has TRBV11-2 and TRBJ1-4; D possibly corresponds to TRBD1 (6 bases). This CDR3 has 15 amino acids. Looked up from germline, CDR1 is SGHAT and CDR2 is FQNNGV. The V end lost 6 bases, the J end lost 4 bases, and 15 bases lay between the germline ends. CDR3 sequence: CASSHREFNNEKLFF. The CDR3, as DNA: TGTGCCAGCAGTCACAGGGAGTTCAATAATGAAAAACTGTTTTTT. The full variable domain, completed using reference TRBV11-2 and TRBJ1-4, is EAGVAQSPRYKIIEKRQSVAFWCNPISGHATLYWYQQILGQGPKLLIQFQNNGVVDDSQLPKDRFSAERLKGVDSTLKIQPAKLEDSAVYLCASSHREFNNEKLFFGSGTQLSVL.

This rearrangement joins TRBV28 to TRBJ2-1; TRBD2 is a possible D gene (6 bases). V lost 4 bases and J 0 bases, leaving 13 bases between the germline ends. The CDR3 contains 16 residues. The V gene's germline CDR1 is MDHEN and CDR2 SYDVKM. CDR3 loop: CASSWRGASSYNEQFF. For the CDR3, the DNA is TGTGCCAGCAGTTGGAGGGGCGCGAGCTCCTACAATGAGCAGTTCTTC. The variable domain in full, completed from reference TRBV28 and TRBJ2-1, reads DVKVTQSSRYLVKRTGEKVFLECVQDMDHENMFWYRQDPGLGLRLIYFSYDVKMKEKGDIPEGYSVSREKKERFSLILESASTNQTSMYLCASSWRGASSYNEQFFGPGTRLTVL.

This clone has a single count. This chain uses TRBV4-1 with TRBJ2-1; D perhaps matches TRBD1 (6 bases). The germline V and J ends were trimmed by 2 bases and 9 bases, with 17 bases remaining between them. Germline V gene sequence: CDR1 MGHRA, CDR2 YSYEKL. The CDR3 is 15 amino acids. The CDR3 DNA reads TGCGCCAGCAGCCAATATAACAGGGTTTCCGGTGAGCAGTTCTTC. Amino acids: CASSQYNRVSGEQFF.

The rearrangement links TRBV5-4 to TRBJ2-5; D is ambiguous. CDR1 is SGHNT, CDR2 YYREEE, per germline (reference sequence). Trimming removed 0 bases at V and 11 bases at J, with 11 bases between. This CDR3 spans 12 amino acids. The CDR3, as DNA: TGTGCCAGCAGCTTGGCCGGAGAACTTCAGTACTTC. Translation gives CASSLAGELQYF.

This clone occurred once. J is TRBJ2-1 and V is TRBV29-1, with 8 bases identical to TRBD1. The CDR3 consists of 13 residues. Trimming took 7 bases from V and 7 from J; bases not matched to a gene: 9. Germline V lookup: CDR1 SQVTM, CDR2 ANQGSEA. This CDR3 is CSGTGDRWNEQFF. For the CDR3, the DNA is TGCAGCGGCACGGGGGACAGGTGGAATGAGCAGTTCTTC.

This clone appeared a few times. The chain joins TRBV7-6 to TRBJ2-5, with 11 bases matching TRBD1. The length of the CDR3 is 16 residues. Losses at the gene ends were 5 bases for V and 1 base for J; bases not matched to a gene: 6. Germline assignment: CDR1 SGHVS and CDR2 FNYEAQ. The CDR3 DNA reads TGTGCCAGCAGCCTCGGACAGGGGGCCCTCCAAGAGACCCAGTACTTC. Translated: CASSLGQGALQETQYF.

The CDR3 nucleotides read TGTGCCAGCAGACAGGGGGGGAGCTCCTACAATGAGCAGTTCTTC. Protein sequence: CASRQGGSSYNEQFF. V gene TRBV27 combines with J gene TRBJ2-1, with D possibly matching TRBD1 (8 bases). V was trimmed by 6 bases and J by 0 bases, leaving 12 bases between them. The V gene's germline CDR1 is MNHEY and CDR2 SMNVEV (reference sequence). CDR3 length: 15 amino acids.